This TCR beta chain was identified in a study of vaccination and CD4 T cells after COVID-19 (dated by TCRdb to the early 2020s). For the study in its entirety: Convalescent patients had a positive SARS-CoV-2 result on nasal swab PCR, and of these patients, about ten had mild disease and one had severe disease. Six males and four females were included in the convalescent cohort, with two Hispanic individuals, seven Caucasians, two Asians and one multiracial person represented. Each participant got two doses of either the Pfizer-BioNTech BNT162b2 vaccine (n=8) or the Moderna mRNA-1273 vaccine (n=2). Post-COVID blood samples were collected from convalescent patients a median of approximately 93 days after diagnosis, with a range of roughly 30 to 170 days. Post-vaccine blood samples were obtained a median of about 70 days after the second vaccine dose, with a range of about 12 to 241 days. Overlapping spike peptide pools from SARS-CoV-2 and from the common cold coronaviruses HCoV-NL63, HCoV-OC43 and HCoV-229E were used as culture stimuli. In control cultures, a CEFX viral epitope pool was used as positive control, an HIV-1 Nef peptide pool was used as negative control, or no peptide was added. In over 8 COVID-19 convalescent patients and 4 infection-naive healthy vaccine recipients, researchers compared the spike-specific CD4+ TCR repertoire from before mRNA vaccination with the repertoire from after.

The CDR3 numbers 15 residues from cysteine through phenylalanine. The sequence is cut down to CDR3 DNA, 45 bases in frame from base 1. Deletion took 2 bases off V and 0 bases off J, with a span of 8 bases between the germline ends. The library was prepared using PCR. DNA from cultured CD4+ T cells underwent TCR sequencing with the Oncomine TCR Beta short-read assay at the Johns Hopkins FTIC core. The QIAamp micro DNA kit was used to extract genomic DNA from the cultured CD4+ T cells. Oncomine TCR Beta libraries from cultured CD4+ T cells were pooled using unique dual indexes and sequenced on an Illumina iSeq 100. In the paper's pipeline: Non-productive sequences were filtered out, and CDR3s that did not start with C, did not end with F or W, or were shorter than 7 amino acids were discarded. The MANAFEST web application was used to identify antigen-specific clonotypes by comparing peptide-stimulated wells against reference wells and other culture wells. For a clone to be called positive, the clone needed an FDR below 0.05, an odds ratio above 5, and a productive frequency above 0.1% in at least two of three replicate wells. Clonotypes that were significantly expanded in both SARS-CoV-2 spike wells and at least one common cold coronavirus spike condition were defined as cross-reactive. Levenshtein distances (stringdist) and unrooted phylogenetic trees (ape) in R version 3.6.1 were used to assess CDR3 homology. The raw public data were reprocessed by TCRdb itself: fastp quality trimming at Q25, MiXCR clonotype calling, in-frame beta chains only. Merged by CDR3 protein, the rows form single entries marked with the most common genes and DNA. TCRdb, rather than the study authors, made the V and J calls. The sample has 10,000 or so distinct CDR3 sequences on record, more than 30% of them singletons. Under 35% of the sample is held by the ten biggest clonotypes.

Overall study outcomes, separate from this receptor: The median count of SARS-CoV-2-reactive clonotypes went up from 21 after infection to a few dozen after vaccination, although the change was not significant. Of the vaccine-specific clones in convalescent patients, 304 of 307, or nearly all, reacted only to SARS-CoV-2 spike and did not cross-react with common cold coronaviruses. Only a relatively small number of convalescent patients were included in the study, and early timepoints following natural infection were not analyzed. In convalescent patients, a median roughly 87% of post-vaccine SARS-CoV-2-reactive clones were detected only after vaccination, suggesting vaccine-specific priming.

Turning to this clonotype: Its antigen is still unknown. Base-call qualities are not available, and no considerably larger clone is one nucleotide away.

Reading the label with the study, this specimen's treatment or condition is: roughly 10-day PBMC culture with coronavirus spike peptide pools or control peptides (ViraFEST assay). The study used the ViraFEST assay, which expanded antigen-specific T cells with peptide pools and then identified expanded clonotypes by TCR sequencing. Positive SARS-CoV-2 PCR tests in the convalescent patients dated from March to December 2020, before Alpha, Beta and Delta variants emerged in the United States. Each well held fewer than 2.5 million PBMCs cultured with approximately 9.1 ug/ml peptide pools in IMDM containing around 5% human AB serum and about 10 IU/ml IL-2. On days 3 and 7, half of the culture medium was replaced with fresh IL-2-containing medium. After around 10 days of culture, CD4+ T cells were isolated by negative selection with the EasySep CD4+ T cell isolation kit. Ficoll-Paque Plus gradient centrifugation was used to isolate PBMCs from whole blood, and the isolated PBMCs were then either used fresh or cryopreserved at -140C. In general, triplicate wells were set up for every culture condition.

This TCR was recovered from a human donor with COVID-19. The rearranged chain carries TRBV12-3 or TRBV12-4 and TRBJ1-5; no D gene is confidently identified. The sequencing input was cultured CD4+ T cells from blood. The CDR3 sequence is CASSLRGDSNQPQHF. The nucleotide sequence reads as follows: TGTGCCAGCAGTTTACGCGGGGATAGCAATCAGCCCCAGCATTTT.